This TCR beta chain appears in the sequencing data of a study of cytotoxic CD8 clonotypes in ibrutinib-treated CLL. TCRdb keeps only in-frame clones here, not all; method: immunoSEQ multiplex PCR. The sample contains 150,000 to 200,000 clones, over 65% of which appear only once. This specimen was PBMCs, taken after 12 months of ibrutinib treatment. The sequence came from a human donor with chronic lymphocytic leukemia.

CDR3 nucleotide sequence: TGTGCCAGTAGTATCGGACAGTCTAGGGTGAACACTGAAGCTTTCTTT. Its protein product is CASSIGQSRVNTEAFF. The chain combines TRBV19 with TRBJ1-1; perhaps TRBD1 as D (6 bases). V lost 3 bases to trimming and J lost 0 bases, with 14 bases between them. CDR1 is LNHDA and CDR2 is SQIVND in the germline V gene (reference sequence). The CDR3 extends over 16 amino acids.